The sequence of this TCR beta chain was determined in a study of PD-1 blockade in classical Hodgkin lymphoma. About this clone: The antigen is unknown.

Germline loops: CDR1 SQVTM, CDR2 ANQGSEA. This CDR3 is 14 amino acids long. V was clipped by 3 bases and J by 4 bases; unmatched bases: 7. Overall study results and limits: Whereas CD4+ TCR diversity had risen significantly by C4D1, CD8+ TCR diversity had not.

Clones were sequenced by immunoSEQ multiplex PCR, and TCRdb holds only the in-frame ones, with some missing. Seen here are under 20,000 clones, over 75% observed once, and the top ten hold around 40%. Stated time point: cycle 4 day 1 (C4D1), after more than five weeks of nivolumab. Brentuximab vedotin exposure varied among the patients, all of whom had relapsed after autologous stem cell transplantation. When best responses were assessed, they were complete response, partial response or progressive disease. The source is a human donor with classical Hodgkin lymphoma. The chain recombines TRBV29-1 with TRBJ1-2; TRBD1 matches at 8 bases. The sequences come from peripheral blood mononuclear cells (PBMCs), collected before the fourth cycle of nivolumab. CDR3 nucleotide sequence: TGCAGCGTTGACCCGGACAGGGCGGGCTATGGCTACACCTTC. Its translation: CSVDPDRAGYGYTF.